The sample holds a few counts of the clone carrying this TCR beta chain. The antigen is unknown. A second about 6 to 12 cycle PCR used barcoded and J-beta primers. The study obtained at least 2.5 million CDR3-containing paired-end reads from every sample. TCRdb re-analysed the 5' RACE reads in MiXCR, keeping a single row per CDR3 protein. The sample lists approximately 1.5 million distinct CDR3 sequences; about 31% were seen once. The CDR3 sequence is 12 residues long. Germline CDR1 reads SQVTM; CDR2 reads ANQGSEA. This record belongs to a study of blood T cells in healthy people across ages. Study-level results: Diversity of TCR beta per million T cells declined in a roughly linear way with age.

The chain combines TRBV29-1 with TRBJ1-1; D is uncertain. This TCR was recovered from a woman under 40 in good health. The sequencing sample was made of blood. The CDR3 nucleotides read TGCACCGCGTCTTTGGGTGGCACTGAAGCTTTCTTT. Translating it yields CTASLGGTEAFF.